These T cell receptor beta chains were read from a single sample in a study of early T cells in non-severe SARS-CoV-2 infection. TCRdb reprocessed the 5' RACE reads with MiXCR, giving one entry per CDR3 protein. In the table there are tens of thousands of distinct CDR3 sequences, roughly 6.2% of which are singletons. Sample: whole blood, taken at baseline. These receptors originate from an adult who was a healthcare worker with PCR-confirmed SARS-CoV-2 infection or an uninfected control (not recorded which). The CDR3 runs from the conserved cysteine through the conserved F or W. The order of the fields is J gene, V gene, CDR3 protein.

J gene: TRBJ2-2; V gene: TRBV7-6; CDR3 protein: CASSLFRSGELFF
J gene: TRBJ2-5; V gene: TRBV29-1; CDR3 protein: CSAESGQETQYF
J gene: TRBJ2-7; V gene: TRBV12-3/TRBV12-4; CDR3 protein: CASRIGLMNYEQYF
J gene: TRBJ1-6; V gene: TRBV5-1; CDR3 protein: CASSSMTGGNSPLHF
J gene: TRBJ2-7; V gene: TRBV7-8; CDR3 protein: CASSLGDRIYEQYF
J gene: TRBJ2-3; V gene: TRBV12-3/TRBV12-4; CDR3 protein: CASSLGQGSTDTQYF
J gene: TRBJ1-4; V gene: TRBV3-1; CDR3 protein: CASSPITIQGAWEKLFF
J gene: TRBJ1-2; V gene: TRBV19; CDR3 protein: CASTGAYGYTF
J gene: TRBJ2-3; V gene: TRBV12-3/TRBV12-4; CDR3 protein: CASSPGGRGQYF
J gene: TRBJ2-7; V gene: TRBV5-1; CDR3 protein: CASARQGPYEQYF
J gene: TRBJ2-1; V gene: TRBV28; CDR3 protein: CASSSPGGSYNEQFF
J gene: TRBJ1-1; V gene: TRBV6-2/TRBV6-3; CDR3 protein: CASSRRNTEAFF
J gene: TRBJ2-6; V gene: TRBV7-6; CDR3 protein: CASSLQALHSGANVLTF
J gene: TRBJ1-1; V gene: TRBV12-3/TRBV12-4; CDR3 protein: CASSLRPKNTEAFF
J gene: TRBJ1-5; V gene: TRBV12-3/TRBV12-4; CDR3 protein: CASSYGVQPQHF
J gene: TRBJ2-1; V gene: TRBV6-6; CDR3 protein: CASSPAGGAGNEQFF
J gene: TRBJ2-3; V gene: TRBV9; CDR3 protein: CASSVASRASTDTQYF
J gene: TRBJ1-2; V gene: TRBV11-2; CDR3 protein: CASSRIKRQGTGYTF
J gene: TRBJ2-1; V gene: TRBV28; CDR3 protein: CASSLRLSLFNEQFF
J gene: TRBJ2-1; V gene: TRBV5-5; CDR3 protein: CASSLDRDRGLFEQFF
J gene: TRBJ2-5; V gene: TRBV24-1; CDR3 protein: CATSDFPGQGTETQYF
J gene: TRBJ1-1; V gene: TRBV5-1; CDR3 protein: CASSLMADLNTEAFF
J gene: TRBJ2-4; V gene: TRBV15; CDR3 protein: CATSSQTAIQYF
J gene: TRBJ1-4; V gene: TRBV12-3/TRBV12-4; CDR3 protein: CASSASGGEKLFF
J gene: TRBJ2-1; V gene: TRBV3-1; CDR3 protein: CASSQERNEQFF
J gene: TRBJ2-1; V gene: TRBV19; CDR3 protein: CASSGRGLSYNEQFF
J gene: TRBJ1-1; V gene: TRBV27; CDR3 protein: CASSLSGATEAFF
J gene: TRBJ1-3; V gene: TRBV5-5; CDR3 protein: CASRRDTAGNTIYF
J gene: TRBJ1-1; V gene: TRBV30; CDR3 protein: CAWSVKGRGLGTEAFF
J gene: TRBJ1-2; V gene: TRBV20-1; CDR3 protein: CSARPLQGGHGHTF
J gene: TRBJ2-3; V gene: TRBV27; CDR3 protein: CASSLSRVEGDTQYF
J gene: TRBJ2-7; V gene: TRBV5-6; CDR3 protein: CASSRTGTYEQYF
J gene: TRBJ2-1; V gene: TRBV29-1; CDR3 protein: CSGRSSYNEQFF
J gene: TRBJ1-4; V gene: TRBV2; CDR3 protein: CASSDRQGNEKLFF
J gene: TRBJ2-7; V gene: TRBV18; CDR3 protein: CASSPLGSSYEQYF
J gene: TRBJ1-6; V gene: TRBV20-1; CDR3 protein: CSAPGQGGNNSPPHF
J gene: TRBJ2-2; V gene: TRBV7-3; CDR3 protein: CASSLDRATGELFF
J gene: TRBJ2-4; V gene: TRBV28; CDR3 protein: CASSLGYWEAKNIQYF
J gene: TRBJ1-1; V gene: TRBV10-1; CDR3 protein: CASSESRQGSCGDTEAFF
J gene: TRBJ1-2; V gene: TRBV18; CDR3 protein: CASSMREAQGYTF
J gene: TRBJ2-3; V gene: TRBV29-1; CDR3 protein: CSVAGQGLTDTQYF
J gene: TRBJ2-5; V gene: TRBV29-1; CDR3 protein: CSGSGQAVETQYF
J gene: TRBJ2-7; V gene: TRBV3-1; CDR3 protein: CASSQGAGSAYEQYF
J gene: TRBJ1-1; V gene: TRBV7-8; CDR3 protein: CASSGEGRRYTEAFF
J gene: TRBJ1-1; V gene: TRBV11-2; CDR3 protein: CASSLGAGGSEAFF
J gene: TRBJ2-1; V gene: TRBV6-1; CDR3 protein: CASGRGTPEQFF
J gene: TRBJ2-7; V gene: TRBV7-9; CDR3 protein: CASSYDSYEQYF
J gene: TRBJ2-3; V gene: TRBV5-1; CDR3 protein: CASSHGRSDPDTQYF
J gene: TRBJ1-5; V gene: TRBV29-1; CDR3 protein: CSVRTGDFNQPQHF